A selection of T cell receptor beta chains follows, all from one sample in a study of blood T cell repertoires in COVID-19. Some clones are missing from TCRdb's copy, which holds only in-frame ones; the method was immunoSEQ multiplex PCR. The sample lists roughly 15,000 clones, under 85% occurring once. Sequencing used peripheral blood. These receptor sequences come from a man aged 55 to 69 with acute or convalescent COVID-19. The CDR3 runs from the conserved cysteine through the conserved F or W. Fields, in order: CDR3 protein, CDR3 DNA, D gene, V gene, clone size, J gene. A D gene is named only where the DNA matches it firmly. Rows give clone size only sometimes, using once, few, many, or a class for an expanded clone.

CASLRVRNTEAFF,TGTGCCAGCCTCCGGGTAAGGAACACTGAAGCTTTCTTT,-,TRBV12-3/TRBV12-4,few,TRBJ1-1
CASSNGQGVEAFF,TGTGCCAGCAGCAACGGACAGGGTGTTGAAGCTTTCTTT,TRBD1,TRBV12-3/TRBV12-4,-,TRBJ1-1
CASSADRGRSYEQYF,TGTGCCAGCAGTGCAGACAGGGGTCGCTCCTACGAGCAGTACTTC,TRBD1,TRBV25-1,-,TRBJ2-7
CASSEGGGASFADTQYF,TGCGCCAGCAGTGAAGGCGGGGGGGCTTCTTTCGCAGATACGCAGTATTTT,TRBD2,TRBV5-1,-,TRBJ2-3
CASSVQGTTGELFF,TGTGCCAGCAGTGTACAGGGGACCACCGGGGAGCTGTTTTTT,TRBD1,TRBV2,-,TRBJ2-2
CASSPIETGGSYEQYF,TGTGCCAGCAGTCCGATTGAGACAGGGGGCTCCTACGAGCAGTACTTC,TRBD1,TRBV27,-,TRBJ2-7
CASSQGSSRSYNEQFF,TGTGCCAGCAGCCAGGGGTCTAGCAGGTCCTACAATGAGCAGTTCTTC,-,TRBV3-1/TRBV3-2,-,TRBJ2-1
CASSPKREQFF,TGTGCCAGCAGCCCGAAGCGGGAGCAGTTCTTC,-,TRBV6-2/TRBV6-3,medium-sized,TRBJ2-1
CASSPPGSALDGYTF,TGTGCCAGCTCACCTCCAGGGTCCGCGCTCGATGGCTACACCTTC,-,TRBV18,-,TRBJ1-2
CASSQGGSTGDAFF,TGTGCCAGCAGCCAAGGCGGCTCGACAGGGGACGCTTTCTTT,TRBD1,TRBV3-1/TRBV3-2,-,TRBJ1-1
CASSGQGGSGANVLTF,TGTGCCAGCAGCGGACAGGGAGGCTCTGGGGCCAACGTCCTGACTTTC,-,TRBV9,once,TRBJ2-6
CASSPTGGPYEQYF,TGTGCCAGCAGCCCCACCGGGGGGCCCTACGAGCAGTACTTC,-,TRBV7-2,-,TRBJ2-7
CASSQSGQGAYEQYF,TGTGCCAGCAGCCAAAGTGGGCAGGGGGCTTACGAGCAGTACTTC,TRBD1,TRBV3-1/TRBV3-2,once,TRBJ2-7
CASSIENSNQPQHF,TGTGCCAGTAGTATAGAGAACAGTAATCAGCCCCAGCATTTT,-,TRBV19,few,TRBJ1-5
CASSRLPKIVATSGYEQYF,TGTGCCAGCAGCCGACTCCCCAAGATAGTAGCGACTAGCGGTTACGAGCAGTACTTC,TRBD2,TRBV7-9,medium-sized,TRBJ2-7
CASSTRGQNIQYF,TGTGCCAGCAGCACCAGGGGGCAAAACATTCAGTACTTC,TRBD1,TRBV16,-,TRBJ2-4
CASSQQNTASYEQYF,TGCGCCAGCAGCCAACAAAATACAGCTTCCTACGAGCAGTACTTC,-,TRBV4-3,-,TRBJ2-7
CASSIAQQGEQFF,TGTGCCAGTAGTATAGCCCAACAGGGGGAGCAGTTCTTC,TRBD1,TRBV19,once,TRBJ2-1
CATSTLRETQYF,TGTGCCACCAGCACCTTGCGAGAGACCCAGTACTTC,-,TRBV15,once,TRBJ2-5
CASSLAGRLSGNTIYF,TGTGCCAGCAGCTTAGCGGGGAGACTCTCTGGAAACACCATATATTTT,-,TRBV7-6,-,TRBJ1-3
CASSLPGWVTGELFF,TGTGCCAGCAGTTTGCCAGGCTGGGTCACCGGGGAGCTGTTTTTT,-,TRBV27,-,TRBJ2-2
CASSLGQRRPNTEAFF,TGTGCCAGCAGCTTGGGACAACGCCGACCAAACACTGAAGCTTTCTTT,-,TRBV5-6,few,TRBJ1-1
CASSQERGGYGYTF,TGTGCCAGCAGCCAAGAAAGGGGTGGCTATGGCTACACCTTC,-,TRBV3-1/TRBV3-2,-,TRBJ1-2
CASSLTGGTYEQYF,TGTGCCAGCAGCTTAACAGGGGGCACCTACGAGCAGTACTTC,TRBD1,TRBV7-9,-,TRBJ2-7
CASSFGGSPLHF,TGTGCCAGCAGCTTCGGGGGATCACCCCTCCACTTT,-,TRBV11-2,-,TRBJ1-6
CASSLGGLSSYNEQFF,TGTGCCAGCAGCTTGGGGGGGCTGAGCTCCTACAATGAGCAGTTCTTC,-,TRBV5-4,-,TRBJ2-1
CASSLQGRTEAFF,TGCGCCAGCAGCTTACAAGGGAGGACTGAAGCTTTCTTT,-,TRBV5-1,-,TRBJ1-1
CASSQDVRTANYGYTF,TGCGCCAGCAGCCAAGACGTCAGGACAGCTAACTATGGCTACACCTTC,-,TRBV4-3,-,TRBJ1-2
CSVQIGGTFPEQFF,TGCAGCGTCCAGATTGGCGGGACGTTCCCTGAGCAGTTCTTC,-,TRBV29-1,once,TRBJ2-1
CATSGRGLAGMASYNEQFF,TGTGCCACCAGTGGTCGCGGCCTAGCGGGGATGGCTTCCTACAATGAGCAGTTCTTC,TRBD2,TRBV24-1,once,TRBJ2-1
CATSSSSGADTQYF,TGTGCCACCAGCAGCTCTAGCGGGGCGGATACGCAGTATTTT,TRBD2,TRBV15,-,TRBJ2-3
CASGLTGTHNEQFF,TGTGCTAGTGGTTTGACAGGGACCCACAATGAGCAGTTCTTC,-,TRBV12-5,-,TRBJ2-1
CASSRSGGAGEQYF,TGTGCCAGCAGCCGTAGCGGGGGGGCGGGCGAGCAGTACTTC,TRBD2,TRBV9,-,TRBJ2-7
CASSLTDRDYGYTF,TGTGCCAGCAGCTTGACCGACAGGGACTATGGCTACACCTTC,TRBD1,TRBV5-4,-,TRBJ1-2
CASRGGLASDTQYF,TGTGCCAGCAGGGGGGGACTAGCTTCAGATACGCAGTATTTT,TRBD2,TRBV3-1/TRBV3-2,once,TRBJ2-3
CATSRDYVGELFF,TGTGCCACCAGCAGAGATTATGTCGGGGAGCTGTTTTTT,-,TRBV15,-,TRBJ2-2
CASSLQGREDQHF,TGCGCCAGCAGCTTGCAGGGCAGGGAGGACCAGCATTTT,-,TRBV5-1,-,TRBJ1-5
CASSVDRGDGYTF,TGTGCCAGCAGCGTGGACAGGGGAGATGGCTACACCTTC,TRBD1,TRBV7-3,-,TRBJ1-2
CASSYRQGYQPQHF,TGTGCCAGCAGTTACCGACAGGGTTACCAGCCCCAGCATTTT,TRBD1,TRBV6-5,few,TRBJ1-5
CASSPGTGGIGLQNEKLFF,TGTGCCAGCAGCCCGGGGACAGGGGGAATCGGATTACAAAATGAAAAACTGTTTTTT,TRBD1,TRBV9,-,TRBJ1-4
CASSPGLAGGPRETQYF,TGCGCCAGCAGCCCCGGGCTAGCGGGAGGGCCGAGGGAGACCCAGTACTTC,TRBD2,TRBV10-2,-,TRBJ2-5
CASSKRQGSTEAFF,TGTGCCAGTAGTAAGAGACAGGGTAGCACTGAAGCTTTCTTT,TRBD1,TRBV19,-,TRBJ1-1
CASSPPGVREKLFF,TGTGCCAGCAGCCCCCCCGGGGTTCGGGAAAAACTGTTTTTT,-,TRBV6-5,-,TRBJ1-4
CAISEFLGQGSNEQFF,TGTGCCATCAGTGAATTTCTGGGACAGGGTTCCAATGAGCAGTTCTTC,TRBD1,TRBV10-3,-,TRBJ2-1
CASSELAGTNSPLHF,TGTGCCAGCAGTGAGTTAGCGGGGACTAATTCACCCCTCCACTTT,-,TRBV25-1,-,TRBJ1-6
CASSLYLAGNNEQFF,TGTGCCAGCAGTTTATACCTAGCGGGGAACAATGAGCAGTTCTTC,TRBD2,TRBV27,-,TRBJ2-1
CASSSGQSYEQYF,TGTGCCAGCAGCTCCGGACAGTCCTACGAGCAGTACTTC,-,TRBV7-9,medium-sized,TRBJ2-7
CASRDRMNTEAFF,TGTGCCAGCAGGGACAGAATGAACACTGAAGCTTTCTTT,-,TRBV2,-,TRBJ1-1
CASSLSGGFYNQPQHF,TGTGCCAGCAGTTTATCTGGGGGGTTCTACAATCAGCCCCAGCATTTT,-,TRBV27,-,TRBJ1-5
CASKGQGKNTGELFF,TGTGCCAGCAAGGGACAGGGGAAAAACACCGGGGAGCTGTTTTTT,TRBD1,TRBV7-6,-,TRBJ2-2
CASSGTGYEQYF,TGTGCCAGCAGCGGGACAGGGTACGAGCAGTACTTC,TRBD1,TRBV7-8,-,TRBJ2-7